This T cell receptor beta chain was found in a study of tumor-infiltrating lymphocytes in localized non-small cell lung cancer. Germline-derived CDR1 and CDR2 are SEHNR and FQNEAQ (reference sequence). V lost 4 bases and J 5 bases, leaving 18 bases between the germline ends. The CDR3 consists of 17 residues. TCRdb's copy holds only in-frame clones and misses some; the assay was immunoSEQ multiplex PCR. The sample has approximately 15,000 clones, about 77% seen once; the top ten hold about 4%. The sample holds one count of this clone. The chain joins TRBV7-9 to TRBJ1-6; a possible D gene is TRBD1 (6 bases). The TCR sequence derives from a human donor with non-small cell lung cancer. What was sequenced was lung tumor tissue. The CDR3 DNA reads as TGTGCCAGCAGCTCCCGGGACACCGTTACTCATAATTCACCCCTCCACTTT. Protein: CASSSRDTVTHNSPLHF.